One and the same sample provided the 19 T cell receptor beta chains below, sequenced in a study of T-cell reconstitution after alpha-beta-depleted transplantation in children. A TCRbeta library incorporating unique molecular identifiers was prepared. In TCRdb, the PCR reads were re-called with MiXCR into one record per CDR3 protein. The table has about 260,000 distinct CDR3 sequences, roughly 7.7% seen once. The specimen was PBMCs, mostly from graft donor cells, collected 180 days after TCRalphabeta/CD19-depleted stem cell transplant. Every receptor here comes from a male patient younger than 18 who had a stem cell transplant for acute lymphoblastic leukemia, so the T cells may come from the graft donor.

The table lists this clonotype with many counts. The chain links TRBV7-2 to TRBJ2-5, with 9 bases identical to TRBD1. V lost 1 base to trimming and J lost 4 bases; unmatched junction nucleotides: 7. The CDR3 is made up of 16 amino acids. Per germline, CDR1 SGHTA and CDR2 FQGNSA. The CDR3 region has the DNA TGTGCCAGCAGCTTAGGGCCCGTGACAGGGGGAGAGACCCAGTACTTC. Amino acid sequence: CASSLGPVTGGETQYF.

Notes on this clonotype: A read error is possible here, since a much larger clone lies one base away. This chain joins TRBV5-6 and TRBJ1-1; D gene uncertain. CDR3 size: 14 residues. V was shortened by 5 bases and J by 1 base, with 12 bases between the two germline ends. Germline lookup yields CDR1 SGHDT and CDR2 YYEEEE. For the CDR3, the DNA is TGTGCCAGCAGATTGCTGGAGCCGAACACTGAAGCTTTCTTT. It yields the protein CASRLLEPNTEAFF.

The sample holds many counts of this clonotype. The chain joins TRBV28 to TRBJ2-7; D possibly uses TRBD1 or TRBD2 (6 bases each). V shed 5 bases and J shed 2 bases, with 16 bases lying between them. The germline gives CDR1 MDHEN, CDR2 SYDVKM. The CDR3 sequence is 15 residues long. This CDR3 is CASSIFQGTPYEQYF. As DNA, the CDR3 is TGTGCCAGCAGTATCTTCCAGGGGACTCCCTACGAGCAGTACTTC.

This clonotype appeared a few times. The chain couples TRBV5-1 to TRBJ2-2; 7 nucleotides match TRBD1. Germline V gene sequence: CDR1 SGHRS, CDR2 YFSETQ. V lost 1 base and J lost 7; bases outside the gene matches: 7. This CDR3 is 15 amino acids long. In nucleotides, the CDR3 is TGCGCCAGCAGCTTGCCTCCTACAGGGGTCGGGGAGCTGTTTTTT. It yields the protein CASSLPPTGVGELFF.

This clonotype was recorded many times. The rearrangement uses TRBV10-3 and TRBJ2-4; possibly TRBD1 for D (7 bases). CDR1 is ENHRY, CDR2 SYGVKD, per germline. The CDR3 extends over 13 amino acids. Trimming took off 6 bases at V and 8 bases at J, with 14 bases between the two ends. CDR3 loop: CAIREGAVDIQYF. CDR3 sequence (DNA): TGTGCCATCAGGGAGGGGGCTGTTGACATTCAGTACTTC.

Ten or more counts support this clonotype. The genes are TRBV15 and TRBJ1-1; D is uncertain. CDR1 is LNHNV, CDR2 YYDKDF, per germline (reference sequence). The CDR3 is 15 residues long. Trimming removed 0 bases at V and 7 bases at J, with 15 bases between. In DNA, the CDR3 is TGTGCCACCAGCAGAGATCATAGGCCTCCGGGTGAAGCTTTCTTT. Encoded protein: CATSRDHRPPGEAFF.

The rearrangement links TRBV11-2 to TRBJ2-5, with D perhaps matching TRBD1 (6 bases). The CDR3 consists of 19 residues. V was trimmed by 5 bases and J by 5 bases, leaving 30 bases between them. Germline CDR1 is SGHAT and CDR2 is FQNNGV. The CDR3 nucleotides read TGTGCCAGCAGCCCCAGACGGACAGTCAACCGCTCGGGCGGGGAGACCCAGTACTTC. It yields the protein CASSPRRTVNRSGGETQYF.

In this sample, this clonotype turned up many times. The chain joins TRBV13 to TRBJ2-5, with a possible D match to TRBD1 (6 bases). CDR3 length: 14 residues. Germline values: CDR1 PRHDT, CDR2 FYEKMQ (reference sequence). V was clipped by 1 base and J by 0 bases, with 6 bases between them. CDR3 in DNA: TGTGCCAGCAGCTTAGCAGGGGACCAAGAGACCCAGTACTTC. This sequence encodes CASSLAGDQETQYF. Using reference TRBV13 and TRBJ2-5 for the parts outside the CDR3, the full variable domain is AAGVIQSPRHLIKEKRETATLKCYPIPRHDTVYWYQQGPGQDPQFLISFYEKMQSDKGSIPDRFSAQQFSDYHSELNMSSLELGDSALYFCASSLAGDQETQYFGPGTRLLVL.

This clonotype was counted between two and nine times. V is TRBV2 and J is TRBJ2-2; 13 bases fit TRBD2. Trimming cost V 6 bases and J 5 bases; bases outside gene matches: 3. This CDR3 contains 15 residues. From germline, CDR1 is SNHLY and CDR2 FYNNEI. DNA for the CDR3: TGTGCCAGCAGAGGACTAGCGGGAGAGACCGGGGAGCTGTTTTTT. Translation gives CASRGLAGETGELFF.

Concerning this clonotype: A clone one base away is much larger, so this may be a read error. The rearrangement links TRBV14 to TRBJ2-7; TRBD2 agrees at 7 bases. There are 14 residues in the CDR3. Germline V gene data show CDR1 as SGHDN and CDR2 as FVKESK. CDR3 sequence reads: CASSPGYWDYKQYF. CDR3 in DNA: TGTGCCAGCAGCCCGGGGTATTGGGACTACAAGCAGTACTTC.

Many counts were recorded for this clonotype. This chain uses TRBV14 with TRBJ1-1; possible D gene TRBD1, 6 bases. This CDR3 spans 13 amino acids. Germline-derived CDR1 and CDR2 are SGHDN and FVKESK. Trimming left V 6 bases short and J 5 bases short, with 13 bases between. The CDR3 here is CASRPTGWTEAFF. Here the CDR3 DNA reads TGTGCCAGCAGACCAACAGGGTGGACTGAAGCTTTCTTT.

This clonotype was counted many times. This chain's CDR3 is CASSFEASSPLHF. Written as DNA, the CDR3 is TGTGCCAGCAGTTTTGAGGCAAGTTCACCCCTCCACTTT. The chain is built from TRBV12-3 or TRBV12-4 and TRBJ1-6; unclear D gene. The CDR3 length is 13 residues. The V end was cut by 3 bases, the J end by 9 bases, with 9 bases between.

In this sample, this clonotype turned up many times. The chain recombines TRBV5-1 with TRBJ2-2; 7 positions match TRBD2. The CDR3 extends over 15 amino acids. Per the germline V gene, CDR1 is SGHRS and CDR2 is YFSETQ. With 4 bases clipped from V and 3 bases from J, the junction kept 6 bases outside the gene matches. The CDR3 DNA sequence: TGCGCCAGCAGCCCTCAGCGGGGCGACACCGGGGAGCTGTTTTTT. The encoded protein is CASSPQRGDTGELFF. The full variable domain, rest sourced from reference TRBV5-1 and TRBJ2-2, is KAGVTQTPRYLIKTRGQQVTLSCSPISGHRSVSWYQQTPGQGLQFLFEYFSETQRNKGNFPGRFSGRQFSNSRSEMNVSTLELGDSALYLCASSPQRGDTGELFFGEGSRLTVL.

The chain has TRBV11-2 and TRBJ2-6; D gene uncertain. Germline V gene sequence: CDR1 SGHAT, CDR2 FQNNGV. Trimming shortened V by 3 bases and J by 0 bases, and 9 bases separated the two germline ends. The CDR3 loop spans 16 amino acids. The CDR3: CASSLVGSSGANVLTF. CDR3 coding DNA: TGTGCCAGCAGCTTGGTCGGCAGCTCTGGGGCCAACGTCCTGACTTTC.

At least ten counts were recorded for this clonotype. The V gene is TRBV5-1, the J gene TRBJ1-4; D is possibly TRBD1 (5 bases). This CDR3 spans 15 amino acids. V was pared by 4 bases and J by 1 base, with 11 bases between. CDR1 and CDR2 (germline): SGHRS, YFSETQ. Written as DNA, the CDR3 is TGCGCCAGCAGCCAATCAACAGGAACTAATGAAAAACTGTTTTTT. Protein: CASSQSTGTNEKLFF.

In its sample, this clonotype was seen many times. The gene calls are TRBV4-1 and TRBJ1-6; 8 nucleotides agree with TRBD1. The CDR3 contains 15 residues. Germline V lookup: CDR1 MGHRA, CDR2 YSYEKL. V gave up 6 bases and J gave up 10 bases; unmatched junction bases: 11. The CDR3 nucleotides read TGCGCCAGCAGGGCTCCAGGACAGGGTTTATCACCCCTCCACTTT. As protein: CASRAPGQGLSPLHF.

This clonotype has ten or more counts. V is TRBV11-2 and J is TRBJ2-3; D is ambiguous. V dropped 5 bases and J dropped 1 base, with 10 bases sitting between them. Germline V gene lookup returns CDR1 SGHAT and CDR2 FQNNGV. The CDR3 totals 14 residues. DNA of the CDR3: TGTGCCAGCAGCGAAAGGAAGGGCACAGATACGCAGTATTTT. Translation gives CASSERKGTDTQYF.

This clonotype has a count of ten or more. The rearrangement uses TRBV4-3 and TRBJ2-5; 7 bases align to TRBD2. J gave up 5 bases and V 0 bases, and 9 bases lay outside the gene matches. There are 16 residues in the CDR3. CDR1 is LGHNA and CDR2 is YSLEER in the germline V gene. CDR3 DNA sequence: TGCGCCAGCAGCCAAGATTGGGGCAGGGAGGGGGAGACCCAGTACTTC. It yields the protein CASSQDWGREGETQYF.

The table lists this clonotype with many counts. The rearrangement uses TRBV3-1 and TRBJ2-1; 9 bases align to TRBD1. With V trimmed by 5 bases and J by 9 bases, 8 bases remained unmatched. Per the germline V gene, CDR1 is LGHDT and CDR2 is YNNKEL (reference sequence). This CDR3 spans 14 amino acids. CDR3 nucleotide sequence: TGTGCCAGCAGCATGGGGACAGGGAGCGCTGAGCAGTTCTTC. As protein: CASSMGTGSAEQFF.